A selection of T cell receptor beta chains follows, all from one sample in a study of blood T cell repertoires in COVID-19. Only in-frame clones appear in the TCRdb table, and some are missing; sequencing was by immunoSEQ multiplex PCR. This table holds about 180,000 clones, about 90% found once. Input material: PBMCs or T cells enriched from blood (not recorded which). All receptors come from a human donor with acute COVID-19. The donor label of this sample is uncertain. The CDR3 runs from the conserved cysteine through the conserved F or W. The D gene is left open where the match is weak. Where a row states a size, it is once, few, many or the class of an expanded clone; other rows omit it.

clone size	V gene	D gene	J gene	CDR3 DNA	CDR3 protein
NA	TRBV7-8	NA	TRBJ2-3	TGTGCCAGCAGCTTAGTTCTGGTGGGCGGGGCAGATACGCAGTATTTT	CASSLVLVGGADTQYF
NA	TRBV19	TRBD1	TRBJ1-2	TGTGCCAGTAGCCAGGGGGGCTTGGATGGCTACACCTTC	CASSQGGLDGYTF
NA	TRBV19	NA	TRBJ1-3	TGTGCCAGTACAGGTGGCGAATATTTT	CASTGGEYF
NA	TRBV7-9	TRBD2	TRBJ2-4	TGTGCCAGCAGCCGGACTAGCGGGGGGATAAACATTCAGTACTTC	CASSRTSGGINIQYF
NA	TRBV5-1	NA	TRBJ1-1	TGCGCCAGCAGCTGGGTCCCGGCGGGCAGCAACACTGAAGCTTTCTTT	CASSWVPAGSNTEAFF
NA	TRBV25-1	NA	TRBJ1-2	TGTGCCAGCAGTGGCGGGCAGTTCTATGGCTACACCTTC	CASSGGQFYGYTF
NA	TRBV11-2	NA	TRBJ2-1	TGTGCCAGCAGCTCCGAGGGGGGGTACAATGAGCAGTTCTTC	CASSSEGGYNEQFF
NA	TRBV19	TRBD1	TRBJ2-5	TGTGCCAGTAGTGATACCGGGACAGCAGAGACCCAGTACTTC	CASSDTGTAETQYF
NA	TRBV2	TRBD1	TRBJ2-2	TGTGCCAGCACTCCGGGACAGTGGAACGGGGAGCTGTTTTTT	CASTPGQWNGELFF
NA	TRBV6-5	NA	TRBJ2-5	TGTGCCAGCAGTTCCGGTGGGGGCGCCCAAGAGACCCAGTACTTC	CASSSGGGAQETQYF
NA	TRBV5-4	NA	TRBJ1-6	TGTGCCAGCAGCTTAGAGTTGAATTCACCCCTCCACTTT	CASSLELNSPLHF
few	TRBV6-4	NA	TRBJ2-3	TGTGCCAGCAGTGACCTTCCGGGAGATACGCAGTATTTT	CASSDLPGDTQYF
NA	TRBV5-4	TRBD1	TRBJ2-1	TGTGCCAGCAGCCTCCCGGGACAGATTACCAATGAGCAGTTCTTC	CASSLPGQITNEQFF
NA	TRBV24-1	NA	TRBJ2-3	TGTGCCATATCCAGGGGTTCGACGCAGTATTTT	CAISRGSTQYF
NA	TRBV2	NA	TRBJ1-3	TGTGCCAGCAGTGCCCAGGGTGCTGGAAACACCATATATTTT	CASSAQGAGNTIYF
NA	TRBV9	TRBD2	TRBJ2-3	TGTGCCAGCAGCGTAGGGTCAGGTCGGCTAGCGGACTCCCGAGTGAGCACAGATACGCAGTATTTT	CASSVGSGRLADSRVSTDTQYF
NA	TRBV2	TRBD1	TRBJ2-7	TGTGCCAGCAGTGAATGGGACAGGGGGCAGGTGCAGTACTTC	CASSEWDRGQVQYF
few	TRBV9	NA	TRBJ1-1	TGTGCCAGCAGCGTTCTGACAGGAGACACTGAAGCTTTCTTT	CASSVLTGDTEAFF
NA	TRBV30	NA	TRBJ2-1	TGTGCCTGGAGTCGGGGGTACAATGAGCAGTTCTTC	CAWSRGYNEQFF
NA	TRBV4-1	NA	TRBJ2-7	TGCGCCAGCAGCCAAGAGGCGACAGCAGTGGAGCAGTACTTC	CASSQEATAVEQYF
NA	TRBV6-5	NA	TRBJ2-7	TGTGCCAGCAGTACAGGGGGGGATCCCTACGAGCAGTACTTC	CASSTGGDPYEQYF
NA	TRBV4-2	NA	TRBJ1-6	TGTGCCAGCAGCCAAGATCCAGGGAACTCCTATAATTCACCCCTCCACTTT	CASSQDPGNSYNSPLHF
once	TRBV19	TRBD2	TRBJ2-3	TGTGCCAGTAGTATGCTAGCGGGGGCAGATACGCAGTATTTT	CASSMLAGADTQYF
NA	TRBV9	NA	TRBJ1-1	TGTGCCAGCAGCCCTGACGGGGGGAACACTGAAGCTTTCTTT	CASSPDGGNTEAFF
NA	TRBV2	NA	TRBJ2-5	TGTGCCAGCAGTCAAACAGGGTGGGGGAAAGAGACCCAGTACTTC	CASSQTGWGKETQYF
NA	TRBV10-3	TRBD1	TRBJ1-2	TGTGCCATCAGTGAGGCGGGACAGGGTAACTATGGCTACACCTTC	CAISEAGQGNYGYTF
NA	TRBV27	NA	TRBJ2-1	TGTGCCAGCAGTCACCCTAGCCAGTCCCCCTACAATGAGCAGTTCTTC	CASSHPSQSPYNEQFF